The rows below give T cell receptor beta chains drawn from one sample of a study of response to subunit inactivated influenza vaccine. From the RT-PCR reads, TCRdb called clonotypes with MiXCR, one entry per CDR3 protein. The sample has 560,000 or so distinct CDR3 sequences, 6% to 9% seen once. The source material was PBMCs from blood, sampled less than 30 months after vaccination. The origin of the receptors is a man aged 45-69 years who received an inactivated influenza vaccine. Each CDR3 is given with its conserved first and last residue. The D gene is left open where the match is weak. Expanded clones are given a class, and other clones once, few, many or no size at all.

j_call,clone_size,d_call,v_call,cdr3_nt,cdr3_aa
TRBJ1-4,-,-,TRBV7-9,TGTGCCAGCAGCTTATCGGCAGCAACTAATGAAAAACTGTTTTTT,CASSLSAATNEKLFF
TRBJ2-7,few,-,TRBV5-1,TGCGCCAGCAGCGAGGACGGGTACTCCTACGAGCAGTACTTC,CASSEDGYSYEQYF
TRBJ1-1,-,-,TRBV7-3,TGTGCCAGCAGCCGACAGGTGAACACTGAAGCTTTCTTT,CASSRQVNTEAFF
TRBJ2-7,-,TRBD1,TRBV6-5,TGTGCCAGCAGTCGACAGGGGGAGCAGTACTTC,CASSRQGEQYF
TRBJ2-2,-,TRBD1,TRBV11-2,TGTGCCAGCAGCCTAGGACAGGGGTCCGGGGAGCTGTTTTTT,CASSLGQGSGELFF
TRBJ2-2,many,-,TRBV24-1,TGTGCCACCAGTTGGGGTACGGACACCGGGGAGCTGTTTTTT,CATSWGTDTGELFF
TRBJ2-5,many,TRBD2,TRBV24-1,TGTGCCACCAGTGAGACTAGCGGGAGTGGGGAGACCCAGTACTTC,CATSETSGSGETQYF
TRBJ1-2,many,TRBD1,TRBV6-1,TGTGCCAGCAGTGAGGCGTCAGGGGGTAGAGTGTACTATGGCTACACCTTC,CASSEASGGRVYYGYTF
TRBJ2-7,few,-,TRBV27,TGTGCCAGCGGAAGAGGACCGGTCTACGAGCAGTACTTC,CASGRGPVYEQYF
TRBJ2-4,many,-,TRBV12-3/TRBV12-4,TGTGCCAGCGGAAGCCTGGGACACCTAAACATTCAGTACTTC,CASGSLGHLNIQYF
TRBJ2-5,few,-,TRBV2,TGTGCCAGCAGTGAATTAGCGGACAAGGAAGAGACCCAGTACTTC,CASSELADKEETQYF
TRBJ2-1,-,TRBD2,TRBV7-9,TGTGCCAGCAGCCCACCTCGACTAGCGGGAGCCTCGAATGAGCAGTTCTTC,CASSPPRLAGASNEQFF
TRBJ2-7,-,TRBD2,TRBV6-5,TGTGCCAGCAGTTGGGAGGGAGAGGGGCGCTGCGAGCAGTACTTC,CASSWEGEGRCEQYF
TRBJ1-4,many,-,TRBV20-1,TGCAGTGCCCAGAGAACTGCAACTAATGAAAAACTGTTTTTT,CSAQRTATNEKLFF
TRBJ1-1,few,TRBD1,TRBV18,TGTGCCAGCTCTCAGACAGGGGCCATGAACACTGAAGCTTTCTTT,CASSQTGAMNTEAFF
TRBJ1-6,many,-,TRBV12-3/TRBV12-4,TGTGCCAGCAGTCCCTGGACACCCGATAATTCACCCCTCCACTTT,CASSPWTPDNSPLHF
TRBJ2-2,-,-,TRBV5-1,TGCGCCAGCAGCTTGGGGCCGGTAAACACCGGGGAGCTGTTTTTT,CASSLGPVNTGELFF
TRBJ2-7,few,-,TRBV29-1,TGCAGCGTCCGGAAGGCCGGGGCCTACGAGCAGTACTTC,CSVRKAGAYEQYF
TRBJ2-3,-,-,TRBV9,TGTGCCAGCAGCGCCGGGCCTGTGCGGGGGACACAGAGTACGCAGTATTTT,CASSAGPVRGTQSTQYF
TRBJ2-5,-,TRBD1,TRBV20-1,TGCAGTGCTAGAGATTATAGGACAGGACAAGAGACCCAGTACTTC,CSARDYRTGQETQYF
TRBJ2-1,few,-,TRBV5-4,TGTGCCAGCAGCTTGGTTGGTGGCTCCTACAATGAGCAGTTCTTC,CASSLVGGSYNEQFF
TRBJ2-3,-,TRBD2,TRBV7-9,TGTGCCAGCAGCTTGGTCGAACTAGCGGGCACAGATACGCAGTATTTT,CASSLVELAGTDTQYF
TRBJ2-1,many,TRBD2,TRBV6-5,TGTGCCAGCAGGTCAGCCCCCGGGACTAGCGGGCCACGGAGCTCCTACAATGAGCAGTTCTTC,CASRSAPGTSGPRSSYNEQFF
TRBJ1-3,few,TRBD1,TRBV20-1,TGCAGTGCTAGGACAGGGGGAAACACCATATATTTT,CSARTGGNTIYF
TRBJ2-7,many,TRBD2,TRBV4-3,TGCGCCAGCAGCCAAGATTGGACTAGCGGCTACGAGCAGTACTTC,CASSQDWTSGYEQYF
TRBJ1-2,-,-,TRBV28,TGTGCCAGCGGAGTACAAGGGCCTGGGACGGGGAACTATGGCTACACCTTC,CASGVQGPGTGNYGYTF
TRBJ2-1,-,TRBD2,TRBV3-1,TGTGCCAGCAGCCAAGATCAAGCGGGAGTATGGTACAATGAGCAGTTCTTC,CASSQDQAGVWYNEQFF